Below are 6 T cell receptor beta chains sequenced from a single sample in a study of T cells in Graves' hyperthyroidism and ophthalmopathy. TCR beta CDR3 regions were amplified from RNA. The HTBI primer set served for first-round RT-PCR of the TCR CDR3. One entry per CDR3 protein results from TCRdb running MiXCR on the multiplex PCR reads. The repertoire holds 300,000 or so distinct CDR3 sequences, with 15% to 20% as singletons. Specimen: blood. These receptors were collected from a man aged 25-40 years with Graves' hyperthyroidism.

The chain combines TRBV7-3 with TRBJ2-3; D is perhaps TRBD2 (5 bases). This CDR3 is built from 13 residues. V lost 1 base and J 6 bases, leaving 8 bases between the germline ends. CDR1 is SGHTA and CDR2 is FQGTGA in the germline V gene. The CDR3 DNA sequence: TGTGCCAGCAGCTTAAAGAGAGGGGATACGCAGTATTTT. Its translation is CASSLKRGDTQYF.

In its sample, this clonotype was seen many times. V usage is TRBV7-2 and J usage is TRBJ2-7; D may be TRBD1 (6 bases). The CDR3 sequence is 13 residues long. Germline V gene lookup returns CDR1 SGHTA and CDR2 FQGNSA. Trimming stripped 6 bases from V and 5 bases from J, with 14 bases between. CDR3: CASSKAGVDEQYF. The CDR3 DNA is TGTGCCAGCAGTAAGGCAGGGGTTGACGAGCAGTACTTC.

This clonotype was picked up a small number of times. V gene TRBV6-2 or TRBV6-3 combines with J gene TRBJ1-4; D remains unclear. Deletions cut 0 bases from V and 0 bases from J, with 5 bases between. The CDR3 loop spans 15 amino acids. CDR1 is MNHEY, CDR2 SVGEGT, per germline. The CDR3 DNA follows: TGTGCCAGCAGTTACTCCGAGACAACTAATGAAAAACTGTTTTTT. Amino acid sequence: CASSYSETTNEKLFF.

This clonotype appeared a few times. For the CDR3, the DNA is TGTGCCAGCAGCTGGGCGGGAGGAGACGAGGAGACCCAGTACTTC. The encoded protein is CASSWAGGDEETQYF. The chain is built from TRBV5-6 and TRBJ2-5; TRBD2 aligns across 8 bases. The length of the CDR3 is 15 residues. V lost 3 bases to trimming and J lost 5 bases; unmatched junction nucleotides: 9. Germline V gene sequence: CDR1 SGHDT, CDR2 YYEEEE. Full variable domain (missing parts from reference TRBV5-6 and TRBJ2-5): DAGVTQSPTHLIKTRGQQVTLRCSPKSGHDTVSWYQQALGQGPQFIFQYYEEEERQRGNFPDRFSGHQFPNYSSELNVNALLLGDSALYLCASSWAGGDEETQYFGPGTRLLVL.

This clonotype was counted ten times or more. This sequence joins TRBV6-5 and TRBJ2-7; the D gene is possibly TRBD1 (5 bases). This CDR3 is built from 15 residues. The germline V gene has CDR1 MNHEY and CDR2 SVGAGI. With 1 base removed from V and 2 bases from J, the gap between germline ends came to 12 bases. CDR3 nucleotides: TGTGCCAGCAGTTACTTGGCAGGGCGGCCCTACGAGCAGTACTTC. Its protein product is CASSYLAGRPYEQYF.

This clonotype was detected many times. This rearrangement joins TRBV3-1 to TRBJ2-7, with 7 bases aligning to TRBD1. The CDR3 totals 14 residues. Germline values: CDR1 LGHDT, CDR2 YNNKEL (reference sequence). With 1 base clipped from V and 6 bases from J, the junction kept 6 bases outside the gene matches. CDR3 coding DNA: TGTGCCAGCAGCCAAGGCCGGACAGGTTCCGAGCAGTACTTC. This encodes CASSQGRTGSEQYF.